Listed below are T cell receptor beta chains from one sample, sequenced in a study of blood T cell repertoires in COVID-19. Sequencing used immunoSEQ multiplex PCR; TCRdb keeps in-frame clones, though not all of them. This table holds some 250,000 clones, approximately 90% found once. What was sequenced was peripheral blood. Receptors originate from a woman aged 40 to 50 who had recovered from COVID-19. Both conserved end residues are part of each CDR3. The D gene is left open where the match is weak. For some rows the clone size is stated as once, few or many, or as a class when expanded; others skip it.

abundance: NA; v_gene: TRBV18; d_gene: NA; j_gene: TRBJ1-1; CDR3nt: TGTGCCAGCTCACTTGGCCAGAACACTGAAGCTTTCTTT; CDR3aa: CASSLGQNTEAFF
abundance: NA; v_gene: TRBV28; d_gene: TRBD2; j_gene: TRBJ2-2; CDR3nt: TGTGCCAGCAGTCCCCTTGCGGGGGTGGGGTTTGCCGGGGAGCTGTTTTTT; CDR3aa: CASSPLAGVGFAGELFF
abundance: NA; v_gene: TRBV7-2; d_gene: TRBD2; j_gene: TRBJ2-2; CDR3nt: TGTGCCAGCACCCCCTTTCGGGGGGTGGGGACCGGGGAGCTGTTTTTT; CDR3aa: CASTPFRGVGTGELFF
abundance: NA; v_gene: TRBV19; d_gene: TRBD2; j_gene: TRBJ2-3; CDR3nt: TGTGCCAGTAGTATAGCCGGGAGGGAGGCAGATACGCAGTATTTT; CDR3aa: CASSIAGREADTQYF
abundance: NA; v_gene: TRBV2; d_gene: TRBD1; j_gene: TRBJ1-1; CDR3nt: TGTGCCAGCAGCGCCGACAGGGCCACTGAAGCTTTCTTT; CDR3aa: CASSADRATEAFF
abundance: NA; v_gene: TRBV29-1; d_gene: NA; j_gene: TRBJ1-5; CDR3nt: TGCAGCGTTGTAGGCGACAGGTCCTGGGGGCAGCCCCAGCATTTT; CDR3aa: CSVVGDRSWGQPQHF
abundance: NA; v_gene: TRBV7-9; d_gene: TRBD1; j_gene: TRBJ1-4; CDR3nt: TGTGCCAGCAGATCCAAGACAGGGCAGTACGAAAAACTGTTTTTT; CDR3aa: CASRSKTGQYEKLFF
abundance: NA; v_gene: TRBV7-9; d_gene: TRBD2; j_gene: TRBJ2-1; CDR3nt: TGTGCCAGCAGCCCCAGACTAGCGGGAGAGTTCTTC; CDR3aa: CASSPRLAGEFF
abundance: many; v_gene: TRBV6-6; d_gene: NA; j_gene: TRBJ2-7; CDR3nt: TGTGCCAGCAGCCCTCAGGGGCGTCGCGAGCAGTACTTC; CDR3aa: CASSPQGRREQYF
abundance: NA; v_gene: TRBV7-3; d_gene: NA; j_gene: TRBJ2-1; CDR3nt: TGTGCCAGCAGCGCAGAGCGGAACCCCTACAATGAGCAGTTCTTC; CDR3aa: CASSAERNPYNEQFF
abundance: NA; v_gene: TRBV24-1; d_gene: NA; j_gene: TRBJ1-5; CDR3nt: TGTGCCACCAGTCTCCCGGGGAACAATCAGCCCCAGCATTTT; CDR3aa: CATSLPGNNQPQHF
abundance: NA; v_gene: TRBV4-3; d_gene: NA; j_gene: TRBJ2-2; CDR3nt: TGCGCCAGCAGCCAGAGGGGGGGCGGGGAGCTGTTTTTT; CDR3aa: CASSQRGGGELFF
abundance: NA; v_gene: TRBV7-2; d_gene: NA; j_gene: TRBJ2-1; CDR3nt: TGTGCCAGCAGCTTAAGGTCGAGGCAGTCCTTCTACAATGAGCAGTTCTTC; CDR3aa: CASSLRSRQSFYNEQFF
abundance: NA; v_gene: TRBV7-8; d_gene: NA; j_gene: TRBJ1-5; CDR3nt: TGTGCCAGCAGCTTACCTGGCGGGGACCTAAATCAGCCCCAGCATTTT; CDR3aa: CASSLPGGDLNQPQHF
abundance: NA; v_gene: TRBV27; d_gene: NA; j_gene: TRBJ2-7; CDR3nt: TGTGCCAGCAGTATACTCGGGGGAGGCCCCTACGAGCAGTACTTC; CDR3aa: CASSILGGGPYEQYF
abundance: NA; v_gene: TRBV27; d_gene: NA; j_gene: TRBJ1-1; CDR3nt: TGTGCCAGCAGTTTGGGGCAGGGGAGCACTGAAGCTTTCTTT; CDR3aa: CASSLGQGSTEAFF
abundance: NA; v_gene: TRBV9; d_gene: NA; j_gene: TRBJ2-1; CDR3nt: TGTGCCAGCAGCGTCGGAGCCTCCTACAATGAGCAGTTCTTC; CDR3aa: CASSVGASYNEQFF
abundance: NA; v_gene: TRBV3-1/TRBV3-2; d_gene: TRBD2; j_gene: TRBJ2-2; CDR3nt: TGTGCCAGCAGCCGGGGGGGGGCGAACACCGGGGAGCTGTTTTTT; CDR3aa: CASSRGGANTGELFF
abundance: NA; v_gene: TRBV19; d_gene: NA; j_gene: TRBJ2-2; CDR3nt: TGTGCCAGTAGTACGCAGCAGCTATTAGGGGACACCGGGGAGCTGTTTTTT; CDR3aa: CASSTQQLLGDTGELFF
abundance: NA; v_gene: TRBV21-1; d_gene: NA; j_gene: TRBJ2-1; CDR3nt: TGTGCCAGCAGCATCAGAGGAGGAAACTACAATGAGCAGTTCTTC; CDR3aa: CASSIRGGNYNEQFF
abundance: NA; v_gene: TRBV9; d_gene: TRBD1; j_gene: TRBJ1-4; CDR3nt: TGTGCCAGCAGCCCAGGGGGTCCAACTAATGAAAAACTGTTTTTT; CDR3aa: CASSPGGPTNEKLFF
abundance: NA; v_gene: TRBV19; d_gene: TRBD2; j_gene: TRBJ2-2; CDR3nt: TGTGCCAGTAGTCTCGGACTAGCGGCGACGACCGGGGAGCTGTTTTTT; CDR3aa: CASSLGLAATTGELFF
abundance: NA; v_gene: TRBV6-5; d_gene: NA; j_gene: TRBJ1-4; CDR3nt: TGTGCCAGCAGTTACTCGGGCGGGGAAAAACTGTTTTTT; CDR3aa: CASSYSGGEKLFF
abundance: NA; v_gene: TRBV2; d_gene: NA; j_gene: TRBJ1-5; CDR3nt: TGTGCCAGCAGTCCCGGGGGGTCCGGCAATCAGCCCCAGCATTTT; CDR3aa: CASSPGGSGNQPQHF
abundance: NA; v_gene: TRBV9; d_gene: TRBD2; j_gene: TRBJ2-1; CDR3nt: TGTGCCAGCAGCGCAACCGGGACTACCCGAGAGCAGTTCTTC; CDR3aa: CASSATGTTREQFF
abundance: NA; v_gene: TRBV4-1; d_gene: TRBD2; j_gene: TRBJ2-7; CDR3nt: TGCGCCAGCAGCCAAGCAGCGGGAGCTCCCTACGAGCAGTACTTC; CDR3aa: CASSQAAGAPYEQYF
abundance: NA; v_gene: TRBV2; d_gene: NA; j_gene: TRBJ1-1; CDR3nt: TGTGCCAGCAGTGAAAGGGACACCCGATGGACTGAAGCTTTCTTT; CDR3aa: CASSERDTRWTEAFF
abundance: few; v_gene: TRBV6-5; d_gene: NA; j_gene: TRBJ2-2; CDR3nt: TGTGCCAGCAGTTACGGGGTGGAGGGAACCGGGGAGCTGTTTTTT; CDR3aa: CASSYGVEGTGELFF
abundance: NA; v_gene: TRBV11-1; d_gene: NA; j_gene: TRBJ2-7; CDR3nt: TGTGCCAGCATCGCGGGACCTAGCTCCTACGAGCAGTACTTC; CDR3aa: CASIAGPSSYEQYF
abundance: NA; v_gene: TRBV6-2/TRBV6-3; d_gene: TRBD2; j_gene: TRBJ2-7; CDR3nt: TGTGCCAGCAGTTACCCCCCCGGGCTAGCGGGGTACGAGCAGTACTTC; CDR3aa: CASSYPPGLAGYEQYF
abundance: NA; v_gene: TRBV7-2; d_gene: TRBD1; j_gene: TRBJ2-1; CDR3nt: TGTGCCAGCAGCCCCAGGGGGATCATTTACAATGAGCAGTTCTTC; CDR3aa: CASSPRGIIYNEQFF
abundance: NA; v_gene: TRBV29-1; d_gene: NA; j_gene: TRBJ1-1; CDR3nt: TGCAGCGTGGCCCCCGGGGGGAGGAACACTGAAGCTTTCTTT; CDR3aa: CSVAPGGRNTEAFF
abundance: NA; v_gene: TRBV5-4; d_gene: TRBD2; j_gene: TRBJ2-3; CDR3nt: TGTGCCAGCAGCCCGTTGGGCCCTCTAGCGGGGGACCGAGATACGCAGTATTTT; CDR3aa: CASSPLGPLAGDRDTQYF
abundance: once; v_gene: TRBV27; d_gene: NA; j_gene: TRBJ1-5; CDR3nt: TGTGCCAGCAGTTTAGGGCAGGGGAGTTGGCCCCAGCATTTT; CDR3aa: CASSLGQGSWPQHF
abundance: few; v_gene: TRBV11-3; d_gene: NA; j_gene: TRBJ2-5; CDR3nt: TGTGCCAGCAGCTTAGGCCTAGCCGAGTTGGAGACCCAGTACTTC; CDR3aa: CASSLGLAELETQYF
abundance: NA; v_gene: TRBV19; d_gene: NA; j_gene: TRBJ1-5; CDR3nt: TGTGCCAGTACCACTTGGGGGCAGGGGTACAATCAGCCCCAGCATTTT; CDR3aa: CASTTWGQGYNQPQHF
abundance: NA; v_gene: TRBV5-1; d_gene: NA; j_gene: TRBJ1-2; CDR3nt: TGCGCCAGCAGCTTGGGCCGGGGGTTAGGTTATGGCTACACCTTC; CDR3aa: CASSLGRGLGYGYTF
abundance: NA; v_gene: TRBV30; d_gene: NA; j_gene: TRBJ2-2; CDR3nt: TGTGCCTGGAAGAATAGCGGAAACACCGGGGAGCTGTTTTTT; CDR3aa: CAWKNSGNTGELFF
abundance: NA; v_gene: TRBV9; d_gene: NA; j_gene: TRBJ1-4; CDR3nt: TGTGCCAGCACGTTGGACAGAGCAACTAATGAAAAACTGTTTTTT; CDR3aa: CASTLDRATNEKLFF
abundance: NA; v_gene: TRBV29-1; d_gene: NA; j_gene: TRBJ1-3; CDR3nt: TGCAGCGTTGCCGGAGGACCGGCCTCTTTTGGAAACACCATATATTTT; CDR3aa: CSVAGGPASFGNTIYF
abundance: NA; v_gene: TRBV19; d_gene: NA; j_gene: TRBJ1-6; CDR3nt: TGTGCCAGTAGTCTCGGGCAGGGTAATTCACCCCTCCACTTT; CDR3aa: CASSLGQGNSPLHF
abundance: once; v_gene: TRBV7-2; d_gene: TRBD1; j_gene: TRBJ1-2; CDR3nt: TGTGCCAGCAGCACCCGGGACAGGGGGCTCTCGGACTATGGCTACACCTTC; CDR3aa: CASSTRDRGLSDYGYTF
abundance: NA; v_gene: TRBV4-3; d_gene: NA; j_gene: TRBJ2-7; CDR3nt: TGCGCCAGCAGCCAAGATAGGCAGGCGCAGCAGTACTTC; CDR3aa: CASSQDRQAQQYF
abundance: once; v_gene: TRBV4-3; d_gene: NA; j_gene: TRBJ1-4; CDR3nt: TGCGCCAGCAGCCAAGTGGCCACCAACCAGGAAAAACTGTTTTTT; CDR3aa: CASSQVATNQEKLFF
abundance: NA; v_gene: TRBV30; d_gene: NA; j_gene: TRBJ2-1; CDR3nt: TGTGCCTGGAGTGCGGTGGGCCATGAGCAGTTCTTC; CDR3aa: CAWSAVGHEQFF
abundance: NA; v_gene: TRBV19; d_gene: NA; j_gene: TRBJ1-1; CDR3nt: TGTGCCAGTAGTATTCCCGGGTCTGAAGCTTTCTTT; CDR3aa: CASSIPGSEAFF
abundance: NA; v_gene: TRBV7-9; d_gene: NA; j_gene: TRBJ2-1; CDR3nt: TGTGCCACCCAGGGGATGGTGTCGGGCGGGGGCTCCTACAATGAGCAGTTCTTC; CDR3aa: CATQGMVSGGGSYNEQFF
abundance: NA; v_gene: TRBV7-8; d_gene: NA; j_gene: TRBJ1-2; CDR3nt: TGTGCCAGCAGCTTACGGCCAGCGAACGAGGCCGCCGCTAACTATGGCTACACCTTC; CDR3aa: CASSLRPANEAAANYGYTF
abundance: NA; v_gene: TRBV10-3; d_gene: NA; j_gene: TRBJ1-2; CDR3nt: TGTGCCATCAGTGGGGCCACAGGGTGGTTTGGCTACACCTTC; CDR3aa: CAISGATGWFGYTF
abundance: NA; v_gene: TRBV30; d_gene: NA; j_gene: TRBJ1-5; CDR3nt: TGTGCCTGGACCCAGGGTTGGGATAGCAATCAGCCCCAGCATTTT; CDR3aa: CAWTQGWDSNQPQHF
abundance: NA; v_gene: TRBV4-1; d_gene: NA; j_gene: TRBJ1-1; CDR3nt: TGCGCCAGCAGCCCTAAAGGGGGGGGAGGAGGCACTGAAGCTTTCTTT; CDR3aa: CASSPKGGGGGTEAFF
abundance: NA; v_gene: TRBV7-9; d_gene: NA; j_gene: TRBJ2-1; CDR3nt: TGTGCCAGCAGCTTAGCGCTGGGGGCAGGGAGTTTCAGGAATGAGCAGTTCTTC; CDR3aa: CASSLALGAGSFRNEQFF
abundance: NA; v_gene: TRBV30; d_gene: NA; j_gene: TRBJ1-2; CDR3nt: TGTGCCTGGAGGCCCGGGCCGGGGGGGAATTATGGCTACACCTTC; CDR3aa: CAWRPGPGGNYGYTF
abundance: NA; v_gene: TRBV19; d_gene: NA; j_gene: TRBJ1-2; CDR3nt: TGTGCCAGTAGAGACCTAGGACAGCCTCACTATGGCTACACCTTC; CDR3aa: CASRDLGQPHYGYTF
abundance: NA; v_gene: TRBV5-1; d_gene: TRBD2; j_gene: TRBJ2-3; CDR3nt: TGCGCCAGCAGCTTGGCCCCGGGACTACACACAGATACGCAGTATTTT; CDR3aa: CASSLAPGLHTDTQYF